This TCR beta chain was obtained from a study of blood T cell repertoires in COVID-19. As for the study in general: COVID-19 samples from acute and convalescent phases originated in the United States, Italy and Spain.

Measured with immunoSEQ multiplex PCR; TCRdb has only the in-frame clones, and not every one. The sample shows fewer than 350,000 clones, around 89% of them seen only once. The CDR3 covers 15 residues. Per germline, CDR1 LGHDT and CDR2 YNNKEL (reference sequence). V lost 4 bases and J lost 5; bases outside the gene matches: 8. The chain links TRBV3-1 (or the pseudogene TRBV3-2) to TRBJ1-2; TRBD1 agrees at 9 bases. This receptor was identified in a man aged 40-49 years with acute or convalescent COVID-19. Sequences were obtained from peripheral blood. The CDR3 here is CASSPTEDRGYGYTF. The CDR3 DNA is TGTGCCAGCAGCCCTACGGAGGACAGGGGTTATGGCTACACCTTC.